This T cell receptor beta chain was captured by sequencing in a study of blood T cells in healthy people across ages. Combining a sample-barcoded 5' primer with a J-beta primer mix, a second PCR ran for roughly 7 to 12 cycles. TCRdb passed the 5' RACE reads through MiXCR, listing each CDR3 protein once. The table shows about 1.8 million distinct CDR3 sequences, with about 49% occurring only once. This clonotype was recorded at least ten times. RNA extraction gave at least 5.5 micrograms of total RNA per sample. Germline V gene data show CDR1 as SQVTM and CDR2 as ANQGSEA. The junction had 7 bases not matched to a gene; V was cut back by 0 bases and J by 11 bases. This CDR3 comprises 13 residues.

Sequenced input: blood. The chain has TRBV29-1 and TRBJ2-5, with 9 bases fitting TRBD1. The TCR comes from a woman aged 35 to 49 in good health. For the CDR3, the DNA is TGCAGCGTTGAAGAGGACAGGGGAGAAGAGCAGTACTTC. Its protein product is CSVEEDRGEEQYF.